This T cell receptor (beta chain) was captured by sequencing in a study of lymphopenia after photon versus proton radiotherapy. Findings of the study overall: Relative stability marked proton patients; photon patients lost diversity and naive cells. Authors raise, but do not show, better survival with proton therapy. Post-nadir diversity loss with photons came from oligoclonal expansion, particularly CD8+ Temra cells.

The V gene lost 6 bases and the J gene lost 4 bases, with 13 bases spanning the gap. Germline V gene sequence: CDR1 MNHEY, CDR2 SMNVEV (reference sequence). The CDR3 is 14 residues long. The table came from immunoSEQ multiplex PCR; TCRdb's copy has only in-frame clones and leaves some out. Altogether 65,000 to 85,000 clones are present, less than 95% being singletons, with the ten largest covering over 2%. Regarding this clone: Its antigen is currently unknown.

The V call is TRBV27, the J call TRBJ2-1, with D perhaps given as TRBD1 or TRBD2 (5 bases each). This sequence was found in a woman aged 40 to 50 with cholangiocarcinoma. Sample: peripheral blood, taken from a patient treated with photon-based radiotherapy. CDR3 in DNA: TGTGCCAGCAGAACCGGGACGGTATACAATGAGCAGTTCTTC. Protein product: CASRTGTVYNEQFF.